This T cell receptor beta chain was captured by sequencing in a study of sequential checkpoint blockade in melanoma. For the study at large: Both treatment sequences were followed by maintenance nivolumab.

The assay was immunoSEQ multiplex PCR, and TCRdb's table has in-frame clones only and misses some. The sample includes roughly 28,000 clones, 70% to 80% seen only once; the top ten take over 20%. Treatment in this sample: randomized to nivolumab then ipilimumab (arm A) or the reverse (arm B). From thawed PBMCs, live CD3+CD8+ cells negative for CD19 and CD56 were sorted. This CDR3 is built from 15 residues. Deletions cut 0 bases from V and 0 bases from J, with 9 bases between. From germline, CDR1 is MNHEY and CDR2 SMNVEV (reference sequence). This chain connects TRBV27 to TRBJ2-7; tentative D call: TRBD2 (5 bases). The sequencing used CD8+ T cells sorted from blood (inferred from file names), collected from a patient given nivolumab and ipilimumab in sequence. The receptor comes from a human donor with melanoma. In DNA form, the CDR3 reads TGTGCCAGCAGTTTATCCGGGGTTCCCTCCTACGAGCAGTACTTC. Translation: CASSLSGVPSYEQYF.